The 9 T cell receptor beta chains below all came from one sample that was sequenced in a study of vaccination and CD4 T cells after COVID-19. The antigens these receptors bind are not known. With the Oncomine TCR Beta short-read assay, DNA from cultured CD4+ T cells was sequenced. Someone extracted genomic DNA from cultured CD4+ T cells. TCRdb independently ran MiXCR on the PCR reads; one entry per CDR3 protein. There are roughly 9,500 distinct CDR3 sequences in the sample; 31% occur only once, and 22% lies in the top ten. Sample treatment: roughly ten-day PBMC culture with coronavirus spike peptide pools or control peptides (ViraFEST assay). An unexposed donor provided the CD4+ T cells, which were collected before the COVID-19 pandemic (2011-2018). The sequenced sample was CD4+ T cells from blood, cultured in vitro. Receptor source: a human donor in good health.

This clonotype is labeled medium-sized. The chain is built from TRBV6-1 and TRBJ2-1; 11 bases agree with TRBD2. J gave up 4 bases and V 6 bases, and 5 bases lay outside the gene matches. The CDR3 loop spans 15 amino acids. The germline V gene has CDR1 MNHNS and CDR2 SASEGT. This CDR3 reads CASRLAGGPYNEQFF. In DNA, the CDR3 is TGTGCCAGCAGATTAGCGGGAGGGCCTTACAATGAGCAGTTCTTC.

In its sample, this clonotype was seen a few times. V and J are TRBV20-1 and TRBJ2-7; D not resolved. CDR3 size: 11 residues. V gave up 6 bases and J gave up 2 bases, with 8 bases separating them. CDR1 DFQATT and CDR2 SNEGSKA come from the germline V gene (reference sequence). CDR3: CSASQTYEQYF. The CDR3, as DNA: TGCAGTGCAAGCCAAACCTACGAGCAGTACTTC.

The chain employs TRBV6-5 and TRBJ2-5, with 10 positions matching TRBD1. The CDR3 has 16 amino acids. Germline CDR1 is MNHEY and CDR2 is SVGAGI. The V gene end was trimmed by 1 base and the J gene end by 3 bases; junction bases not matched to a gene: 5. The CDR3 DNA follows: TGTGCCAGCAGTTACTTGGGACAGGGGCGAGAAGAGACCCAGTACTTC. Its translation is CASSYLGQGREETQYF.

The table lists this clonotype with a few counts. This rearrangement joins TRBV19 to TRBJ1-5; D is possibly TRBD1 (5 bases). The germline V and J ends were trimmed by 6 bases and 6 bases, with 24 bases remaining between them. CDR3 length: 17 residues. The germline V gene has CDR1 LNHDA and CDR2 SQIVND (reference sequence). CDR3 nucleotide sequence: TGTGCCAGTAGGGGAATTGGGACCCAGGGTCTTGTTCAGCCCCAGCATTTT. Amino acids: CASRGIGTQGLVQPQHF.

This rearrangement joins TRBV3-1 to TRBJ2-3, with 8 bases lining up with TRBD2. V shed 1 base and J 1 base; nucleotides not matched to a gene: 4. The CDR3 length is 16 residues. CDR1 is LGHDT and CDR2 is YNNKEL in the germline V gene (reference sequence). The CDR3 nucleotides are TGTGCCAGCAGCCAAGTCAGCGGGAGTGGCACAGATACGCAGTATTTT. This gives the protein CASSQVSGSGTDTQYF.

This clonotype was seen a few times. This chain links TRBV23-1 with TRBJ2-2; possible D gene TRBD2, 5 bases. TRBV23-1 qualifies as an ORF whose function is uncertain. V was shortened by 5 bases and J by 9 bases, with 22 bases between the two germline ends. The CDR3 covers 16 residues. CDR3 sequence (DNA): TGCGCCAGCAGTGAAATCCCGGACTGGACCGGCCGGGAGCTGTTTTTT. Its protein is CASSEIPDWTGRELFF.

J is TRBJ1-2 and V is TRBV20-1; 11 bases map to TRBD1. Trimming took 3 bases from V and 2 from J; bases not matched to a gene: 11. The V gene's germline CDR1 is DFQATT and CDR2 SNEGSKA (reference sequence). The CDR3 consists of 17 residues. In DNA form, the CDR3 reads TGCAGTGCTAGTCTCAGCCACGGACAGGGGGCAAACTATGGCTACACCTTC. This sequence encodes CSASLSHGQGANYGYTF.

The chain employs TRBV2 and TRBJ1-1, with D maybe TRBD1 (6 bases). Looked up from germline, CDR1 is SNHLY and CDR2 is FYNNEI. Between the trimmed V and J ends, which lost 7 bases and 8 bases, there was a span of 14 bases. The CDR3 consists of 12 residues. CDR3 in amino acids: CASKDRAREAFF. CDR3 in DNA: TGTGCCAGCAAGGACAGAGCGCGGGAAGCTTTCTTT.

This rearrangement joins TRBV7-3 to TRBJ2-6, with TRBD1 matching over 7 bases. Germline V gives CDR1 SGHTA, CDR2 FQGTGA. The V segment lost 5 bases and the J segment 4 bases; nucleotides outside the gene matches: 5. CDR3 length: 15 residues. CDR3 residues: CASSPGQYGANVLTF. CDR3 nucleotides: TGTGCCAGCAGCCCGGGACAGTACGGGGCCAACGTCCTGACTTTC.